The TCR beta chain described here comes from a study of blood T cell repertoires in COVID-19. Generated by immunoSEQ multiplex PCR, the TCRdb table keeps only in-frame clones and is missing some. The profile shows more than 30,000 clones, around 96% of them singletons. Germline CDR1 and CDR2: SGHRS and YFSETQ. This CDR3 is built from 14 residues. The V and J ends lost 3 bases and 7 bases respectively, with 11 bases between them. The chain uses TRBV5-1 and TRBJ1-6; D possibly corresponds to TRBD1 (6 bases). The TCR comes from a human donor with active COVID-19. The donor label of this sample is uncertain. Sequencing input: peripheral blood. CDR3 region: CASSSRTANSPLHF. In DNA form, the CDR3 reads TGCGCCAGCAGCTCTAGGACAGCGAATTCACCCCTCCACTTT.